This TCR beta chain was sequenced in a study of control samples from healthy donors and cancer patients. Profiled with immunoSEQ multiplex PCR; TCRdb holds only in-frame clones, not every one. The sample has about 80,000 clones; 91% are singletons. V trimming: 0 bases; J trimming: 12 bases; junction bases outside the gene matches: 5. Germline V gene sequence: CDR1 SGHNT, CDR2 YYREEE (reference sequence). CDR3 length equals 12 residues. This chain links TRBV5-4 with TRBJ2-7; TRBD1 matches 8 bases. Material for sequencing was blood. The origin of this receptor is a man aged 45 to 65 in good health. CDR3 bases: TGTGCCAGCAGCTTGGATAGGGGACAGGTGTACTTC. Encoded protein: CASSLDRGQVYF.